The entry that follows covers one TCR beta chain sequence. The antigen remains undetermined. Sequenced by immunoSEQ multiplex PCR; TCRdb stores in-frame clones only, minus some. The sample yields some 2 million clones, roughly 95% seen once. The sample originates from a study of shared clonotypes between healthy human individuals. Study context: A couple of women and three men aged 18 to 49 made up the donors.

General observations from the study: The genetic and exposure-history diversity represented was limited by few donors.

The donors, healthy adults who were HIV-negative, had experienced no recent acute infections or vaccinations. The sample taken for sequencing was naive CD4+ T cells sorted from blood. The subset is: CD45RA+ positively selected. This TCR derives from a man younger than 35 in good health.

The chain's CDR3 is CASSLRGGASLSPRWANVLTF. The CDR3 region has the DNA TGTGCCAGCAGTTTACGTGGGGGCGCTTCCCTGTCCCCACGGTGGGCCAACGTCCTGACTTTC. V and J are TRBV27 and TRBJ2-6; weak D call: TRBD1 (6 bases). The CDR3 totals 21 residues. V was cut by 2 bases and J by 5 bases, with 28 bases left in between. Looked up from germline, CDR1 is MNHEY and CDR2 is SMNVEV (reference sequence).